This note documents a single TCR beta chain sequence. Its cognate antigen is unknown. The data were taken from a study of cytomegalovirus exposure and HLA in healthy donors. The V segment lost 10 bases and the J segment 3 bases; nucleotides outside the gene matches: 5. CDR1 and CDR2 from the germline V gene are SGHDN and FVKESK. The CDR3 loop spans 13 amino acids. Whole-study results and caveats: In the roughly 120 validation repertoires, a later analysis found that first-cohort TCR clusters tended to co-occur.

Here immunoSEQ multiplex PCR was the method, and the copy in TCRdb shows in-frame clones only, minus some. The sample holds 150,000 or so clones, about 87% seen once. The receptor was derived from a woman aged 30 to 39 in good health and CMV-seronegative. The sequencing input was PBMCs. This chain uses TRBV14 with TRBJ1-5; 8 bases line up with TRBD1. CDR3: CATGGTPNQPQHF. As DNA, the CDR3 is TGTGCCACAGGGGGCACCCCCAATCAGCCCCAGCATTTT.